This T cell receptor beta chain was captured in a study of CD8+ T cells in alopecia areata. Across the study: Each day, treated patients took oral tofacitinib twice, at 5 to 10 mg per dose.

Germline CDR1 is GTSNPN and CDR2 is SVGIG (reference sequence). This CDR3 region has 14 residues. V was shortened by 0 bases and J by 5 bases, with 13 bases between the two germline ends. Extraction and reverse transcription of RNA yielded cDNA as the sequencing template. Sequencing used immunoSEQ multiplex PCR; TCRdb keeps in-frame clones, though not all of them. The sample yields some 170,000 clones, 50% to 75% seen once. Points on this clone: Its target is not known.

Whole-study results and caveats: With patients, TCR sharing proved less clear than in mice, a difference possibly related to HLA. There was only one nonresponder, so it was unclear how baseline CD8+ expansion relates to response.

Described treatment: oral pan-JAK inhibitor, 5-10 mg twice daily. The rearrangement uses TRBV30 and TRBJ2-5; a weak D match, TRBD1 (6 bases). This sample comprised CD4+ T cells sorted from blood, obtained between weeks 55 and 65, from a patient treated with tofacitinib. The clonotype originates from a human donor with alopecia areata. CDR3 coding DNA: TGTGCCTGGAGTGTTTCAGGGGCTCGGGAGACCCAGTACTTC. This codes for CAWSVSGARETQYF.